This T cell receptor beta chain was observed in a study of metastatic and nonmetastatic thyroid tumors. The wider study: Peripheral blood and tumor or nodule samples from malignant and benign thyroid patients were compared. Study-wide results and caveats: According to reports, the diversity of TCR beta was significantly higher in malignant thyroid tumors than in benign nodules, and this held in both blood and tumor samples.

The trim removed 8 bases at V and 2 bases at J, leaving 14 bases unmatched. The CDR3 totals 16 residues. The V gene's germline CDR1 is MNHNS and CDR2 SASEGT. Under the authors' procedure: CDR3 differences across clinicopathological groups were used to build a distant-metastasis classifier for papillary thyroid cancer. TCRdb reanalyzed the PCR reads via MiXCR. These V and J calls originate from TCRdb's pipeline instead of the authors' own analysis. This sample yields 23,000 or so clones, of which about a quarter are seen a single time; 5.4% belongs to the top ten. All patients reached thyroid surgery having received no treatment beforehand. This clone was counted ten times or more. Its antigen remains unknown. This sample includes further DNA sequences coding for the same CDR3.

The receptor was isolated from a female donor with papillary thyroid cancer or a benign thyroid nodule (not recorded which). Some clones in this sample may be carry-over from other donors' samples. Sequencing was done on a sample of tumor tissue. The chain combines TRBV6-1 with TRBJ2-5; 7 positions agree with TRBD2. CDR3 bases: TGTGCCAGCTGCCGGTCAGGGACTATATTTCAAGAGACCCAGTACTTC. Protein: CASCRSGTIFQETQYF.